The T cell receptor beta chain under discussion was sequenced for a study of cytomegalovirus exposure and HLA in healthy donors. Study results and caveats: Of the V segments, some could not be distinguished, including TRBV6-2 and TRBV6-3, and were excluded. An observed cluster of highly shared sequence variants was recorded as a likely sequencing artifact. After further analysis at a later stage, 16,951 TCR beta sequences were associated with HLA alleles at 0.05 false discovery rate. In vitro work confirmed that a few CMV-associated chains recognize CMV antigens.

About this clone itself: Its antigen is currently unknown.

PCR primers comprised 60 Vbeta and 13 Jbeta primers. Clones were read by immunoSEQ multiplex PCR, and TCRdb kept only the in-frame ones, dropping some. Here the sample table reports roughly 45,000 clones. This CDR3 contains 16 residues. Germline V gene lookup returns CDR1 GTSNPN and CDR2 SVGIG (reference sequence). With V trimmed by 8 bases and J by 2 bases, 12 bases remained unmatched. This TCR was recovered from a woman aged 25 to 39 in good health and CMV-seronegative. The gene calls are TRBV30 and TRBJ1-2; 12 positions match TRBD1. The sequenced sample was PBMCs. The CDR3 sequence: CARDGTGGVKNYGYTF. CDR3 DNA: TGTGCCCGGGACGGGACAGGGGGCGTGAAGAACTATGGCTACACCTTC.